Here is one TCR beta chain with its context. The antigen remains undetermined. The data were taken from a study of radiotherapy plus CTLA-4 blockade in lung cancer. The table came from immunoSEQ multiplex PCR; TCRdb's copy has only in-frame clones and leaves some out. The sample lists tens of thousands of clones; 77% were seen once. The study, taken as a whole, reports: Increased serum interferon-beta after radiation also reportedly predicted response strongly.

Source: peripheral blood, taken from a patient treated with radiotherapy plus ipilimumab. The source is a human donor with non-small cell lung cancer that progressed on radiotherapy plus ipilimumab.

The DNA of the CDR3 is TGTGCCAGTAGCGGGATACAGAGTCCTGAAGCTTTCTTT. Translated, it gives CASSGIQSPEAFF. This chain uses TRBV19 with TRBJ1-1; no firm D call. This CDR3 contains 13 residues. CDR1 is LNHDA, CDR2 SQIVND, per germline (reference sequence). Trimming took 6 bases from V and 6 from J, leaving 14 bases between them. Full variable domain (remainder filled in from reference TRBV19 and TRBJ1-1): DGGITQSPKYLFRKEGQNVTLSCEQNLNHDAMYWYRQDPGQGLRLIYYSQIVNDFQKGDIAEGYSVSREKKESFPLTVTSAQKNPTAFYLCASSGIQSPEAFFGQGTRLTVV.